Listed below are T cell receptor beta chains from one sample, sequenced in a study of metastatic and nonmetastatic thyroid tumors. TCRdb re-clonotyped the PCR reads via MiXCR. Of about 28,000 clones listed, around 3.9% were seen once; the top ten hold about 3.3%. Sequencing was performed on blood. The origin of the receptors is a male donor with papillary thyroid cancer or a benign thyroid nodule (not recorded which). Some clones in this sample may be carry-over from other donors' samples. CDR3s include the opening cysteine and the closing phenylalanine or tryptophan. Fields, in order: V gene, J gene, clone size, D gene, CDR3 DNA, CDR3 protein. A D gene is named only where the DNA matches it firmly. Not all rows give a size; the values are once, few, many and, for expanded clones, a class.

TRBV7-2,TRBJ1-2,many,TRBD1,TGTGCCAGCAGCTACAGGGACAGGGTGGGCTATGGCTACACCTTC,CASSYRDRVGYGYTF
TRBV9,TRBJ2-1,few,TRBD2,TGTGCCAGCATCGTCGGGACTAGCGGGAGAAATGTGCAGTTCTTC,CASIVGTSGRNVQFF
TRBV27,TRBJ1-1,many,NA,TGTGCCAGCAGTTTATCGGTAGACACTGAAGCTTTCTTT,CASSLSVDTEAFF
TRBV7-9,TRBJ1-5,many,NA,TGTGCCAGCAGCTTAGAGGGATCCGGCAATCAGCCCCAGCATTTT,CASSLEGSGNQPQHF
TRBV5-4,TRBJ1-2,many,NA,TGTGCCAGCAGCTTGGGAGGGAGCTATGGCTACACCTTC,CASSLGGSYGYTF
TRBV28,TRBJ2-1,many,NA,TGTGCCAGCAGTTCGGGGCCGTCCCAGTTCTTC,CASSSGPSQFF
TRBV19,TRBJ1-4,many,NA,TGTGCCAGTAGTATGGATCTGGGAGTCAATGAAAAACTGTTTTTT,CASSMDLGVNEKLFF
TRBV25-1,TRBJ2-1,NA,NA,TGTGCCAGCAGTGAATCTAGGTACTACAATGAGCAGTTCTTC,CASSESRYYNEQFF
TRBV2,TRBJ1-3,many,NA,TGTGCCAGCAGCGCAGACAGGATCTCTGGAAACACCATATATTTT,CASSADRISGNTIYF
TRBV9,TRBJ2-7,many,TRBD1,TGTGCCAGCAGCGGGACAGGGGACCACGAGCAGTACTTC,CASSGTGDHEQYF
TRBV5-1,TRBJ2-5,NA,TRBD2,TGCGCCAGCAGCTTGGCCGCGGGAGGAGAGACCCAGTACTTC,CASSLAAGGETQYF
TRBV9,TRBJ2-2,few,NA,TGTGCCAGCAGCGTAAGGCTGAACGGAGCTAACACAGGGGAGCTGTTTTTT,CASSVRLNGANTGELFF
TRBV27,TRBJ1-3,medium-sized,NA,TGTGCCAGCATGGCGTCAGTTGCTGGAAACACCATATATTTT,CASMASVAGNTIYF
TRBV24-1,TRBJ2-3,many,NA,TGTGCCACCAGTTGGGGCGGCACAGATACGCAGTATTTT,CATSWGGTDTQYF
TRBV9,TRBJ1-2,few,TRBD1,TGTGCAAGCAGCGGCAGGGGGCGCATATATGGCTACACCTTC,CASSGRGRIYGYTF
TRBV11-2,TRBJ2-7,few,NA,TGTGCCAGCAGCCCCCTCCCGGGGCTAACCTCCGAGCAGTACTTC,CASSPLPGLTSEQYF
TRBV10-3,TRBJ2-3,NA,NA,TGTGCCATCAGTGGGTCTACCGGTGGCACAGATACGCAGTATTTT,CAISGSTGGTDTQYF
TRBV6-1,TRBJ1-2,NA,NA,TGTGCCAGTACCCAGACAGCCGAATATGGCTACACCTTC,CASTQTAEYGYTF
TRBV6-9,TRBJ1-6,few,NA,TGTGCCAGCAGTTTTGTTGACCCACAAAATTCACCCCTCCACTTT,CASSFVDPQNSPLHF
TRBV20-1,TRBJ2-7,many,TRBD2,TGCAGTGCTAGCCCACCAGGGACTAGCGGGAGTGGGGCCTACGAGCAGTACTTC,CSASPPGTSGSGAYEQYF
TRBV7-9,TRBJ2-5,many,NA,TGTGCCAGCAGAGAAACAGGGCTAGTTCAAGAGACCCAGTACTTC,CASRETGLVQETQYF
TRBV20-1,TRBJ2-1,medium-sized,TRBD2,TGCAGTGCTAGACTAGCGGGAGACTACAATGAGCAGTTCTTC,CSARLAGDYNEQFF
TRBV28,TRBJ2-7,few,TRBD1,TGTGCCAGCAGTTCCCCCACAATCGCGGGACAGGGGGCCCACGAGCAGTACTTC,CASSSPTIAGQGAHEQYF
TRBV11-2,TRBJ1-1,few,NA,TGTGCCAGCAGCTTAGGGTTCCAGGCTGAAGCTTTCTTT,CASSLGFQAEAFF
TRBV6-1,TRBJ1-2,many,NA,TGTGCCAGCGGCGGCAGCTATGGCTACACCTTC,CASGGSYGYTF
TRBV19,TRBJ1-5,many,NA,TGTGCCAGTAGTATTACAGGCATTCGCAATCAGCCCCAGCATTTT,CASSITGIRNQPQHF
TRBV20-1,TRBJ2-3,NA,NA,TGCAGTGATAGGGGAGGAGGGAGAGGGCCAGATACGCAGTATTTT,CSDRGGGRGPDTQYF
TRBV19,TRBJ2-3,many,NA,TGTGCCAGTAGTGCTACAGGAACAGATACGCAGTATTTT,CASSATGTDTQYF
TRBV6-2/TRBV6-3,TRBJ2-3,many,NA,TGTGCCAGCAGCCCTCCGGGTCCAGGGGCTAGCACAGATACGCAGTATTTT,CASSPPGPGASTDTQYF
TRBV9,TRBJ1-2,many,NA,TGTGCCAGCAGCGCAGCAAGGTGGGGGGCCAACTATGGCTACACCTTC,CASSAARWGANYGYTF
TRBV12-5,TRBJ2-3,few,NA,TGTGCTAGTGGTTTACGGGGGTGGGGAGATACGCAGTATTTT,CASGLRGWGDTQYF
TRBV19,TRBJ2-7,medium-sized,NA,TGTGCCAGTAGTCGGCAGGGTGTCAACGAGCAGTACTTC,CASSRQGVNEQYF
TRBV3-1,TRBJ2-5,many,TRBD2,TGTGCCAGCAGCCCCATCGGGAGGGGCGGCGGGGAGACCCAGTACTTC,CASSPIGRGGGETQYF
TRBV7-6,TRBJ2-1,many,NA,TGTGCCAGCAGCCCTGACTCGTACAATGAGCAGTTCTTC,CASSPDSYNEQFF
TRBV9,TRBJ2-7,few,TRBD1,TGTGCCAGCAGCGAGGGACAGGTTGTCCACCAGCAGTACTTC,CASSEGQVVHQQYF
TRBV27,TRBJ1-5,NA,NA,TGTGCCAGCAGTTTATGGGCCGTAAGCAATCAGCCCCAGCATTTT,CASSLWAVSNQPQHF
TRBV28,TRBJ1-6,NA,NA,TGTGCCAGCAGTCCGGCCGGGAGCTATAATTCACCCCTCCACTTT,CASSPAGSYNSPLHF
TRBV29-1,TRBJ2-2,many,NA,TGCAGCCTTTTGTTGGACCCAACCGGGGAGCTGTTTTTT,CSLLLDPTGELFF
TRBV4-1,TRBJ2-7,many,NA,TGCGCCAGCAGCCAGGAAACAGGGTTTCCATCCTACGAGCAGTACTTC,CASSQETGFPSYEQYF
TRBV28,TRBJ2-2,few,TRBD1,TGCGCCAGCAGTACGCCCTCAGGGGGCGGTTTTTCCGGGGAGCTGTTTTTT,CASSTPSGGGFSGELFF
TRBV6-2/TRBV6-3,TRBJ2-1,NA,TRBD1,TGTGCCAGCAGGGACAGGGGGGCCTACAATGAGCAGTTCTTC,CASRDRGAYNEQFF
TRBV5-6,TRBJ1-2,few,NA,TGTGCCAGCAGCTTGCGGGGATACTATGGCTACACCTTC,CASSLRGYYGYTF
TRBV29-1,TRBJ2-1,NA,TRBD1,TGCAGTGCAGATCCGGGACAGTGGAATGAGCAGTTCTTC,CSADPGQWNEQFF
TRBV5-1,TRBJ2-1,NA,NA,TGCGCCAGCAGCTTGGCCGGAAAAGCAAACAATGAGCAGTTCTTC,CASSLAGKANNEQFF
TRBV20-1,TRBJ2-1,many,TRBD2,TGCAGTGCTAGACCCGGGACTAGCGAAAGTAATGAGCAGTTCTTC,CSARPGTSESNEQFF
TRBV6-1,TRBJ1-1,medium-sized,TRBD1,TGTGCCAGCAGTGAATGGACAGGGGGTAGTCGGTACACTGAAGCTTTCTTT,CASSEWTGGSRYTEAFF
TRBV20-1,TRBJ2-1,many,NA,TGCAGTGCTAGAGATGTACAGCGGGCCTCCTACAATGAGCAGTTCTTC,CSARDVQRASYNEQFF
TRBV19,TRBJ2-5,many,NA,TGTGCCAGTAGTGGGTCGTTGGGGACCCAGTACTTC,CASSGSLGTQYF